Each of the 12 T cell receptor beta chains below was sequenced from the same sample in a study of blood T cell repertoires in COVID-19. Libraries were prepared by immunoSEQ multiplex PCR; TCRdb keeps only in-frame clonotypes and omits some of them. Here the sample spans about 200,000 clones, approximately 84% being singletons. The sequencing input was PBMCs or T cells enriched from blood (not recorded which). The receptor set was obtained from a man aged 35 to 55 who had recovered from COVID-19.

V and J are TRBV28 and TRBJ2-5, with D unresolved. V gave up 5 bases and J gave up 5 bases, with 6 bases separating them. The germline V gene has CDR1 MDHEN and CDR2 SYDVKM. The CDR3 sequence is 11 residues long. CDR3 bases: TGTGCCAGCAGTGTAATCGAGACCCAGTACTTC. It is translated as CASSVIETQYF.

This clone has only a few counts. This rearrangement joins TRBV7-8 to TRBJ2-2, with TRBD1 matching over 9 bases. CDR3 length: 17 residues. Germline CDR1 reads SGHVS; CDR2 reads FQNEAQ. With V trimmed by 8 bases and J by 4 bases, 14 bases remained unmatched. The chain's CDR3 is CASHRGRLEALTGELFF. CDR3 in DNA: TGTGCCAGCCACAGGGGGCGCCTAGAAGCCCTCACCGGGGAGCTGTTTTTT.

In this sample, this clone turned up once. The chain joins TRBV7-8 to TRBJ2-1; tentative D call: TRBD1 (6 bases). The germline V gene has CDR1 SGHVS and CDR2 FQNEAQ. CDR3 size: 15 residues. V was trimmed by 5 bases and J by 1 base, leaving 12 bases between them. CDR3 amino acids: CASSQYRVSYNEQFF. The CDR3 DNA reads TGTGCCAGCAGCCAATACAGGGTATCCTACAATGAGCAGTTCTTC.

On this clone: Likely a read error: the CDR3 ends without its conserved phenylalanine or tryptophan. The DNA is left out, because the CDR3 cannot be placed on it with certainty; the CDR3 is given as TCRdb lists it. V and J are TRBV7-9 and TRBJ1-4; the D call of TRBD1 is as the table states it, not checked on the DNA. The CDR3 is 11 residues long, counting both termini. Germline lookup yields CDR1 SEHNR and CDR2 FQNEAQ (reference sequence). The CDR3 spells CASSNPGHFML.

The V and J genes are TRBV14 and TRBJ2-7, with a possible D match to TRBD1 (6 bases). There are 15 residues in the CDR3. Trimming cost V 3 bases and J 3 bases, with 15 bases left between them. The germline V gene has CDR1 SGHDN and CDR2 FVKESK. The CDR3 DNA sequence: TGTGCCAGCAGCCACCGTTACCGGGACAACTACGAGCAGTACTTC. This codes for CASSHRYRDNYEQYF.

The rearrangement uses TRBV5-4 and TRBJ2-7; 7 nucleotides agree with TRBD1. V shed 4 bases and J 0 bases; nucleotides not matched to a gene: 4. This CDR3 is 14 amino acids long. Germline V gene data show CDR1 as SGHNT and CDR2 as YYREEE (reference sequence). CDR3 protein: CASSPGTDSYEQYF. The CDR3 bases are TGTGCCAGCAGCCCCGGGACAGACTCCTACGAGCAGTACTTC.

The chain combines TRBV10-3 with TRBJ2-3, with 7 positions matching TRBD2. J lost 0 bases, V lost 10 bases, and 7 bases had no gene match. CDR3 length: 14 amino acids. Looked up from germline, CDR1 is ENHRY and CDR2 is SYGVKD. The CDR3 DNA reads TGTGCCACCCTTGCGGGGGTCAGCACAGATACGCAGTATTTT. Translating gives CATLAGVSTDTQYF.

The chain has TRBV7-2 and TRBJ2-3; 9 bases fit TRBD1. Looked up from germline, CDR1 is SGHTA and CDR2 is FQGNSA. Trimming took 3 bases from V and 4 from J; bases not matched to a gene: 8. This CDR3 is built from 16 residues. CDR3 coding DNA: TGTGCCAGCAGCTTTCTAGGACAGGGGATTGCAGATACGCAGTATTTT. Protein sequence: CASSFLGQGIADTQYF.

The chain links TRBV11-1 to TRBJ1-6; TRBD1 agrees at 7 bases. V shed 5 bases, J shed 4 bases, and the junction held 8 bases outside the gene matches. The CDR3 is made up of 16 amino acids. Germline V gene sequence: CDR1 SGHAT, CDR2 FQDESV (reference sequence). This CDR3 is CASSPSGTAYNSPLHF. The CDR3 DNA reads as TGTGCCAGCAGCCCCTCCGGGACAGCGTATAATTCACCCCTCCACTTT.

This chain joins TRBV4-3 and TRBJ1-4, with D possibly TRBD1 on 5 matching bases. Germline assignment: CDR1 LGHNA and CDR2 YSLEER. This CDR3 is built from 16 residues. The V and J ends lost 1 base and 10 bases respectively, with 19 bases between them. CDR3 DNA sequence: TGCGCCAGCAGCCAAGGGAATCTGAAACGGGGGGGAAAACTGTTTTTT. Amino acids: CASSQGNLKRGGKLFF.

This chain connects TRBV19 to TRBJ2-2; D is unclear. Germline CDR1 reads LNHDA; CDR2 reads SQIVND (reference sequence). This CDR3 comprises 13 residues. Deletions cut 8 bases from V and 5 bases from J, with 12 bases between. The CDR3 loop reads CASSVESTGELFF. In DNA form, the CDR3 reads TGTGCCAGTTCTGTGGAGTCAACCGGGGAGCTGTTTTTT.

The CDR3 here is CASSDRQGETQYF. The CDR3 region has the DNA TGTGCCAGCAGCGACCGACAGGGAGAGACCCAGTACTTC. J is TRBJ2-5 and V is TRBV11-1, with TRBD1 matching over 7 bases. Germline CDR1 and CDR2: SGHAT and FQDESV (reference sequence). CDR3 size: 13 residues. The ends lost 5 bases at V and 4 bases at J; junction bases unmatched: 4.